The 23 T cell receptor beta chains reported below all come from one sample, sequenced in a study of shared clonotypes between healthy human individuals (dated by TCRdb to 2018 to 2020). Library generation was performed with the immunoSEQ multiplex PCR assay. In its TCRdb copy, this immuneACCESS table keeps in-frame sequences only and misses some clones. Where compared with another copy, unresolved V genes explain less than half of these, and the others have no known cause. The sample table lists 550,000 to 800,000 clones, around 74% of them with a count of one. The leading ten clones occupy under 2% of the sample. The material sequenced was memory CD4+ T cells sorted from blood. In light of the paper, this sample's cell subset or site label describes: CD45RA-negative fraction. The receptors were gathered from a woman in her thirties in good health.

The CDR3 DNA is TGCGCCAGCAGCACATCGGACAGGGAAGAGACCCAGTACTTC. This translates into CASSTSDREETQYF. The chain recombines TRBV4-1 with TRBJ2-5; TRBD1 matches 8 bases. The CDR3 sequence is 14 residues long. V trimming: 5 bases; J trimming: 3 bases; junction bases outside the gene matches: 5. Germline values: CDR1 MGHRA, CDR2 YSYEKL.

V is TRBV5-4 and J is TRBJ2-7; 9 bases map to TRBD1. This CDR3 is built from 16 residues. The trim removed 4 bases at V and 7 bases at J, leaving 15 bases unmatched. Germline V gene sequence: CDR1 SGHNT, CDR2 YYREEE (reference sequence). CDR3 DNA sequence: TGTGCCAGCAGCGACGGTGCCGGGACAGGGTGGTTAGAGCAGTACTTC. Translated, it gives CASSDGAGTGWLEQYF. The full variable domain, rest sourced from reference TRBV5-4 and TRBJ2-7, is ETGVTQSPTHLIKTRGQQVTLRCSSQSGHNTVSWYQQALGQGPQFIFQYYREEENGRGNFPPRFSGLQFPNYSSELNVNALELDDSALYLCASSDGAGTGWLEQYFGPGTRLTVT.

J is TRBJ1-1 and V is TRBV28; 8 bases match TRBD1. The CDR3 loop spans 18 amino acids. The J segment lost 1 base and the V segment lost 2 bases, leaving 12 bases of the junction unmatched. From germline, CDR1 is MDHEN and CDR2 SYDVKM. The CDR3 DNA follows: TGTGCCAGCAGTTTAGGGACACTCAGGGGGCAGCCGAACACTGAAGCTTTCTTT. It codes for CASSLGTLRGQPNTEAFF.

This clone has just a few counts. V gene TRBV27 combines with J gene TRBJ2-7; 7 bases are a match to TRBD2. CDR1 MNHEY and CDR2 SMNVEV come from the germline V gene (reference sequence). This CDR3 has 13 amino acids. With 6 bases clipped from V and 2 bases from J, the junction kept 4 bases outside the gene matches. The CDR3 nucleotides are TGTGCCAGCAGGGGAGCGGGAACCTACGAGCAGTACTTC. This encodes CASRGAGTYEQYF.

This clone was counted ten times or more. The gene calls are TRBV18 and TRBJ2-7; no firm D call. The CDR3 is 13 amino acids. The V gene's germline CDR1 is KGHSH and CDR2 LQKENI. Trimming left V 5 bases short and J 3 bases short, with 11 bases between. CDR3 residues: CASSSGNGYEQYF. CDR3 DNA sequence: TGTGCCAGCTCAAGTGGGAATGGCTACGAGCAGTACTTC.

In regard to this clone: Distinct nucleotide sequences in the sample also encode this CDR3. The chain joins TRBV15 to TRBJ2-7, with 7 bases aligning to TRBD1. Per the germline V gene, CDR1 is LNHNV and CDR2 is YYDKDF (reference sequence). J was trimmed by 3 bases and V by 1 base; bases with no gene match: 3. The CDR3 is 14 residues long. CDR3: CATSRGQGGYEQYF. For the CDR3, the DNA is TGTGCCACCAGCAGAGGACAGGGCGGCTACGAGCAGTACTTC.

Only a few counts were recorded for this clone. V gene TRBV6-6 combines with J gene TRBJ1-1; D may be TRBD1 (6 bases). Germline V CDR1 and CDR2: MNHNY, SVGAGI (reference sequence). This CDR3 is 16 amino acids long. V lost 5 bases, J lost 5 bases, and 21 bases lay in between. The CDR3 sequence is CASSPVTPGVGTEAFF. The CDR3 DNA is TGTGCCAGCAGTCCAGTTACCCCAGGGGTCGGAACTGAAGCTTTCTTT.

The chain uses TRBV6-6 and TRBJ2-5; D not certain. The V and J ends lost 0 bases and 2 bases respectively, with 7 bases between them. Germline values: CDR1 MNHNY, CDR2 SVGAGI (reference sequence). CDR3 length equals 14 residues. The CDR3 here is CASSYSQTQETQYF. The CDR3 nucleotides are TGTGCCAGCAGTTACTCTCAGACTCAAGAGACCCAGTACTTC.

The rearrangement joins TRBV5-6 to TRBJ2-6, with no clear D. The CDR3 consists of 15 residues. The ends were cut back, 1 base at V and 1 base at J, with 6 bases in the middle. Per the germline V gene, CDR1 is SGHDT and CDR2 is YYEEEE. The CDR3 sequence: CASSLMGSGANVLTF. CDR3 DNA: TGTGCCAGCAGCTTGATGGGGTCTGGGGCCAACGTCCTGACTTTC.

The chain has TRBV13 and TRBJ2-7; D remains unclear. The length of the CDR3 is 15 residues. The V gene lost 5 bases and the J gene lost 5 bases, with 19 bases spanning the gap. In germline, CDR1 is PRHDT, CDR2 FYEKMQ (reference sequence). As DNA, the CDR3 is TGTGCCAGCAGCCATAGTGGGGTGCTGGACCACGAGCAGTACTTC. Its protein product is CASSHSGVLDHEQYF.

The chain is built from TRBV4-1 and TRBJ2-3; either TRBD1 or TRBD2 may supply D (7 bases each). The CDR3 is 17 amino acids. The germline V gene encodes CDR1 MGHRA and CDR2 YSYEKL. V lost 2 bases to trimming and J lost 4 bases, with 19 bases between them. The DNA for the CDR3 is TGCGCCAGCAGCCAATGGGGACAGACTAGCCCTGCAGATACGCAGTATTTT. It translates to CASSQWGQTSPADTQYF.

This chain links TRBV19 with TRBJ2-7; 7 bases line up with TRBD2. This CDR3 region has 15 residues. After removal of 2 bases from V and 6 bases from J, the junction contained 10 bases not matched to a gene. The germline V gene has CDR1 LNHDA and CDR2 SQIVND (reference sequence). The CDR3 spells CASSIQRDAGGEQYF. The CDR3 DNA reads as TGTGCCAGTAGTATACAGCGGGACGCAGGAGGCGAGCAGTACTTC.

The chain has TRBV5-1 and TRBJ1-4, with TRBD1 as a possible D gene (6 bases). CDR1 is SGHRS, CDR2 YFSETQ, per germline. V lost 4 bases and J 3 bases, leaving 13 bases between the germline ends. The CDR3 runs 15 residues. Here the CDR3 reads CASSTGQLSNEKLFF. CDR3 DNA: TGCGCCAGCAGCACCGGACAGTTATCTAATGAAAAACTGTTTTTT. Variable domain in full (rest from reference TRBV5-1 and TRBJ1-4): KAGVTQTPRYLIKTRGQQVTLSCSPISGHRSVSWYQQTPGQGLQFLFEYFSETQRNKGNFPGRFSGRQFSNSRSEMNVSTLELGDSALYLCASSTGQLSNEKLFFGSGTQLSVL.

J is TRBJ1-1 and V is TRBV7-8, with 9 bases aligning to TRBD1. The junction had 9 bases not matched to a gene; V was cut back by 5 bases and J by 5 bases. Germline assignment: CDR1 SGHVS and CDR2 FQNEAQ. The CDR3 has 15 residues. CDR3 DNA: TGTGCCAGCAGCCCCCACAGGGGGCCTAAGACTGAAGCTTTCTTT. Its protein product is CASSPHRGPKTEAFF.

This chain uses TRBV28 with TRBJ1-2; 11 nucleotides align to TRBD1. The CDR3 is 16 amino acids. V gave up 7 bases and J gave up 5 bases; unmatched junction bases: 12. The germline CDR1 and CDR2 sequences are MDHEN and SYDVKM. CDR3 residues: CASTSGQGAIWYGYTF. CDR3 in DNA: TGTGCCAGCACCAGCGGACAGGGGGCGATTTGGTATGGCTACACCTTC.

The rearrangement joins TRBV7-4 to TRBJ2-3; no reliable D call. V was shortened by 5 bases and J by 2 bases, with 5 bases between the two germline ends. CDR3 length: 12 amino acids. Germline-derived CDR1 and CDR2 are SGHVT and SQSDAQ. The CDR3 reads CASSKDTDTQYF. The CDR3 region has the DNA TGTGCCAGCAGCAAGGACACAGATACGCAGTATTTT.

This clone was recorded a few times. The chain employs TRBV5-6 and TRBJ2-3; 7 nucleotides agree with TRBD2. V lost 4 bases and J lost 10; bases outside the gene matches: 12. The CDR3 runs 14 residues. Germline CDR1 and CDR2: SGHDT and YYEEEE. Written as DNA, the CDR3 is TGTGCCAGCAGCATACGGACTAGTGAGATTGCGCAGTATTTT. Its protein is CASSIRTSEIAQYF.

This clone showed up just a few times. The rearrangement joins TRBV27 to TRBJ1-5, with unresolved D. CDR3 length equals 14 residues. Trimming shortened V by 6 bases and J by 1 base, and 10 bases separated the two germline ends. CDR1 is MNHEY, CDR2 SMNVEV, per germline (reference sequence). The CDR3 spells CASSPRRSNQPQHF. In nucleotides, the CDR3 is TGTGCCAGCAGCCCGAGGAGGAGCAATCAGCCCCAGCATTTT.

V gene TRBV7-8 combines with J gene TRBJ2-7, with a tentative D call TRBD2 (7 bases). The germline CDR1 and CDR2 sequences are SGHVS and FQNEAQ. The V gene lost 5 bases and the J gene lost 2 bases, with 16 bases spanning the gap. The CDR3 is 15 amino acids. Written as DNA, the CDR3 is TGTGCCAGCAGCCGAGGGGGAGGGTGGACCTACGAGCAGTACTTC. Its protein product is CASSRGGGWTYEQYF.

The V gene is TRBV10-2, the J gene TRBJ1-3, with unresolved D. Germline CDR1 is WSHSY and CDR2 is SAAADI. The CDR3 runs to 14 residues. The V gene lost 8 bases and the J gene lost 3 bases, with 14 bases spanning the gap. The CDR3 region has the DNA TGCGCCAGCCGAGACCCCGCCGGTGGAAACACCATATATTTT. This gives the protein CASRDPAGGNTIYF.

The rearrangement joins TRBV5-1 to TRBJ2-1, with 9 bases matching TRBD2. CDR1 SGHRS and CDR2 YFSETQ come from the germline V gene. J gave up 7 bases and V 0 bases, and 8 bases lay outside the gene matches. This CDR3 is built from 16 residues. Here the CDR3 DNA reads TGCGCCAGCAGCTTGGAAGCCGCGGGAGGGCCTAATGAGCAGTTCTTC. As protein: CASSLEAAGGPNEQFF.

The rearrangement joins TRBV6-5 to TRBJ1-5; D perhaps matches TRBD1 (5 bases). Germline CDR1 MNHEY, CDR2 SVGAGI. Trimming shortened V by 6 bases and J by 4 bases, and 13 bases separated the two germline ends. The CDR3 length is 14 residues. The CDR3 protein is CASSRFQGNQPQHF. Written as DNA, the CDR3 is TGTGCCAGCAGCCGCTTCCAGGGTAATCAGCCCCAGCATTTT.

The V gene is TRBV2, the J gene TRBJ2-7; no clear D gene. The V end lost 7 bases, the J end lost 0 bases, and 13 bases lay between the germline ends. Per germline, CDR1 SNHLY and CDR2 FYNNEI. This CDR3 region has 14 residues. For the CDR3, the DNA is TGTGCCAGCAAATACAGTTCAAGCTCCTACGAGCAGTACTTC. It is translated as CASKYSSSSYEQYF.